This T cell receptor (beta chain) was obtained from a study of blood T cell repertoires in COVID-19. Repertoires were generated with immunoSEQ multiplex PCR, while TCRdb's copy carries only in-frame clones and drops some. The sample carries about 340,000 clones, roughly 90% recorded once. Per the germline V gene, CDR1 is KGHDR and CDR2 is SFDVKD. The CDR3 contains 11 residues. The V and J ends lost 7 bases and 8 bases respectively, with 10 bases between them. Enrollment of patients from Seattle took place during active infection, with longitudinal follow-up. The TCR sequence derives from a woman aged 70-85 years with COVID-19, enrolled during active disease. This chain links TRBV24-1 with TRBJ1-1; D is unresolved. Material for sequencing was peripheral blood. CDR3 in amino acids: CATSGGREAFF. The CDR3 DNA reads TGTGCCACCAGCGGCGGGAGAGAAGCTTTCTTT.